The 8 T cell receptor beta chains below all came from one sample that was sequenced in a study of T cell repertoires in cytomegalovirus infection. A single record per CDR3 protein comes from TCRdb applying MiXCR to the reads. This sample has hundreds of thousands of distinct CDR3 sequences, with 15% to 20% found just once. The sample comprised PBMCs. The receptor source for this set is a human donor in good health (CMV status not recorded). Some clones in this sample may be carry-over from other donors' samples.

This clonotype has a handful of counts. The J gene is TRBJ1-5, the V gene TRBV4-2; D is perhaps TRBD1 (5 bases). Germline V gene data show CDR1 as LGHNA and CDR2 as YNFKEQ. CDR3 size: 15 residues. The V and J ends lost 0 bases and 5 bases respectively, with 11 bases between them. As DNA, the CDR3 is TGTGCCAGCAGCCAAGACGGTGTAGGGGATCAGCCCCAGCATTTT. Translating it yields CASSQDGVGDQPQHF.

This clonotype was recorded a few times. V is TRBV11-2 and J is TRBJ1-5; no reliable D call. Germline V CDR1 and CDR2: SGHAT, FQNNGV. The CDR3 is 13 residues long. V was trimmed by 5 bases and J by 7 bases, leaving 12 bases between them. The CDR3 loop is CASSLSDRQPQHF. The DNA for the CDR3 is TGTGCCAGCAGCCTTTCGGATCGCCAGCCCCAGCATTTT.

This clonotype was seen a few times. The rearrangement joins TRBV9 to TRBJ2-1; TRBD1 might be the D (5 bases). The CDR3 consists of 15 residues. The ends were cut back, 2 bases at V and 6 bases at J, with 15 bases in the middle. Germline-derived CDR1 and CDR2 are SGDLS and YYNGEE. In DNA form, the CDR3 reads TGTGCCAGCAGCGTGAGCGCAGGGTGGACCAATGAGCAGTTCTTC. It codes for CASSVSAGWTNEQFF.

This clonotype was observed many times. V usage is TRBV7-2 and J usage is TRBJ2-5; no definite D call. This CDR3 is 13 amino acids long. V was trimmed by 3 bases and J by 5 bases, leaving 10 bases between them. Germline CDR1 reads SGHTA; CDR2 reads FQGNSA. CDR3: CASSFINGETQYF. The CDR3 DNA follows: TGTGCCAGCAGCTTCATCAACGGGGAGACCCAGTACTTC.

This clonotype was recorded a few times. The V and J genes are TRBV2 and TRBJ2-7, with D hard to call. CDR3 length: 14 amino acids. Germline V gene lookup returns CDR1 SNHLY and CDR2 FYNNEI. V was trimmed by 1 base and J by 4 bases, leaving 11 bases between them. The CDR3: CASSEDRTSYEQYF. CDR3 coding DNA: TGTGCCAGCAGTGAAGACAGAACCTCATACGAGCAGTACTTC. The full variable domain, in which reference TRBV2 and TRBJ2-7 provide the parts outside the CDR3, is EPEVTQTPSHQVTQMGQEVILRCVPISNHLYFYWYRQILGQKVEFLVSFYNNEISEKSEIFDDQFSVERPDGSNFTLKIRSTKLEDSAMYFCASSEDRTSYEQYFGPGTRLTVT.

CDR3 loop: CSARGLGGVWEQYF. The DNA of the CDR3 is TGCAGTGCTAGAGGGCTGGGGGGCGTCTGGGAGCAGTACTTC. The rearrangement links TRBV20-1 to TRBJ2-7, with D perhaps assigned TRBD1 or TRBD2 (6 bases each). Between the trimmed V and J ends, which lost 1 base and 7 bases, there was a span of 17 bases. The germline V gene has CDR1 DFQATT and CDR2 SNEGSKA (reference sequence). This CDR3 has 14 amino acids.

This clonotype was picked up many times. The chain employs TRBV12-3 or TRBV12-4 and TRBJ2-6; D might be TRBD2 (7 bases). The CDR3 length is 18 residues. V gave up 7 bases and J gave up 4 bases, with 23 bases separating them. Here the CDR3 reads CASTVIRGAGSGANVLTF. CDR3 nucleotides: TGTGCCAGCACCGTCATCCGGGGGGCGGGATCCGGGGCCAACGTCCTGACTTTC.

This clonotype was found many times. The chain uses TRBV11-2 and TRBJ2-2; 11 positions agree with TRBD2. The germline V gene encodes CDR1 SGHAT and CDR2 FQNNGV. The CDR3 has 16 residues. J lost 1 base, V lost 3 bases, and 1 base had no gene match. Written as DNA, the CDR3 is TGTGCCAGCAGCTTTACTAGCGGGGGGAACACCGGGGAGCTGTTTTTT. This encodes CASSFTSGGNTGELFF.